One sample yielded the 26 T cell receptor beta chains listed below, sequenced in a study of control samples from healthy donors and cancer patients. Assay used: immunoSEQ multiplex PCR; TCRdb lists only in-frame clones, some missing. This sample has 50,000 to 65,000 clones, with just over 90% found just once. Sequencing was carried out using PBMCs. These receptors were collected from a woman aged 45-60 years with colorectal cancer.

J is TRBJ1-3 and V is TRBV6-2 or TRBV6-3; no firm D call. The V end was cut by 6 bases, the J end by 0 bases, with 24 bases between. Germline-derived CDR1 and CDR2 are MNHEY and SVGEGT. The CDR3 has 19 amino acids. The CDR3 sequence: CASSRSVGRNFTSGNTIYF. The CDR3, as DNA: TGTGCCAGCAGCCGCTCCGTGGGCAGAAACTTTACCTCTGGAAACACCATATATTTT.

This rearrangement joins TRBV28 to TRBJ2-7, with TRBD1 matching 10 bases. Per the germline V gene, CDR1 is MDHEN and CDR2 is SYDVKM. CDR3 size: 15 residues. J was trimmed by 1 base and V by 6 bases; bases with no gene match: 6. CDR3: CASRPSGQGSYEQYF. CDR3 nucleotide sequence: TGTGCCAGCAGGCCCTCGGGACAGGGGTCCTACGAGCAGTACTTC.

The V gene is TRBV28, the J gene TRBJ2-5; D gene uncertain. Germline V gives CDR1 MDHEN, CDR2 SYDVKM. CDR3 size: 11 residues. The V end lost 2 bases, the J end lost 3 bases, and 1 base lay between the germline ends. The CDR3 DNA follows: TGTGCCAGCAGTTTAGAAGAGACCCAGTACTTC. It is translated as CASSLEETQYF.

This rearrangement joins TRBV20-1 to TRBJ1-1; D possibly corresponds to TRBD1 (5 bases). The CDR3 runs to 11 residues. Germline CDR1 is DFQATT and CDR2 is SNEGSKA (reference sequence). CDR3 region: CGTRQSTEAFF. The CDR3 DNA reads TGCGGGACTCGACAGTCCACTGAAGCTTTCTTT.

This clone was recorded only once. This rearrangement joins TRBV12-3 or TRBV12-4 to TRBJ2-7; D might be TRBD1 (6 bases). The CDR3 runs 13 residues. V lost 7 bases to trimming and J lost 0 bases, with 10 bases between them. For the CDR3, the DNA is TGTGCCAGCATCAAAGGGGGCTCCTACGAGCAGTACTTC. It yields the protein CASIKGGSYEQYF.

The V call is TRBV2, the J call TRBJ1-1; D is uncertain. The CDR3 spans 12 residues. Trimming shortened V by 2 bases and J by 3 bases, and 4 bases separated the two germline ends. Germline lookup yields CDR1 SNHLY and CDR2 FYNNEI. The CDR3 nucleotides are TGTGCCAGCAGTGAAAGGGACACTGAAGCTTTCTTT. It specifies CASSERDTEAFF.

The genes are TRBV12-3 or TRBV12-4 and TRBJ2-7, with TRBD1 matching 8 bases. CDR3 length equals 13 residues. Unmatched junction bases numbered 6, after V lost 8 bases and J lost 3 bases. The CDR3 loop is CASSGGADYEQYF. In DNA, the CDR3 is TGTGCCAGCTCAGGGGGCGCAGACTACGAGCAGTACTTC.

The CDR3 sequence is CASSLTHGQIYEQYF. For the CDR3, the DNA is TGCGCCAGCAGCTTGACTCATGGACAGATCTACGAGCAGTACTTC. The chain carries TRBV5-1 and TRBJ2-7; TRBD1 might be the D (6 bases). Germline V gene data show CDR1 as SGHRS and CDR2 as YFSETQ. The CDR3 runs to 15 residues. With 1 base removed from V and 3 bases from J, the gap between germline ends came to 14 bases.

V is TRBV3-1 (or the pseudogene TRBV3-2) and J is TRBJ2-7, with D possibly being TRBD1 or TRBD2 (5 bases each). V lost 5 bases and J lost 2, with 13 bases in between. The CDR3 has 14 residues. CDR1 LGHDT and CDR2 YNNKEL come from the germline V gene (reference sequence). CDR3 nucleotide sequence: TGTGCCAGCAGCGTCCGGGACGGACCCTACGAGCAGTACTTC. This sequence encodes CASSVRDGPYEQYF.

This chain joins TRBV9 and TRBJ1-1; 8 positions agree with TRBD1. The V gene's germline CDR1 is SGDLS and CDR2 YYNGEE. J gave up 5 bases and V 4 bases, and 1 base lay outside the gene matches. The CDR3 runs to 12 residues. CDR3 in DNA: TGTGCCAGCAGCCGACAGGGGACTGAAGCTTTCTTT. Protein: CASSRQGTEAFF. The whole variable domain, filled in from reference TRBV9 and TRBJ1-1, reads DSGVTQTPKHLITATGQRVTLRCSPRSGDLSVYWYQQSLDQGLQFLIQYYNGEERAKGNILERFSAQQFPDLHSELNLSSLELGDSALYFCASSRQGTEAFFGQGTRLTVV.

This chain uses TRBV10-3 with TRBJ1-1, with a weak D call TRBD1 (5 bases). Germline CDR1 reads ENHRY; CDR2 reads SYGVKD. This CDR3 has 17 residues. Deletions cut 8 bases from V and 3 bases from J, with 25 bases between. The CDR3 coding sequence is TGTGCCATCCCCAAAGGAAGGCTACAAACGGGGGACACTGAAGCTTTCTTT. It is translated as CAIPKGRLQTGDTEAFF.

This chain connects TRBV20-1 to TRBJ2-3; TRBD2 is a possible D gene (5 bases). This CDR3 has 13 residues. V was shortened by 3 bases and J by 1 base, with 8 bases between the two germline ends. Per the germline V gene, CDR1 is DFQATT and CDR2 is SNEGSKA (reference sequence). CDR3 bases: TGCAGTGCTAGTTCCGGGGGCACAGATACGCAGTATTTT. Protein: CSASSGGTDTQYF.

The V gene is TRBV5-1, the J gene TRBJ2-2, with 8 bases that match TRBD1. Germline CDR1 is SGHRS and CDR2 is YFSETQ. This CDR3 is 16 amino acids long. V was clipped by 4 bases and J by 0 bases; unmatched bases: 5. The CDR3 coding sequence is TGCGCCAGCAGCCCATCGACAGGGGCGAACACCGGGGAGCTGTTTTTT. Residues: CASSPSTGANTGELFF.

The CDR3 sequence is CASTSGTGYGYTF. The CDR3 DNA follows: TGTGCCAGTACCTCAGGGACGGGGTATGGCTACACCTTC. The chain links TRBV19 to TRBJ1-2; tentatively, D is TRBD1 (5 bases). There are 13 residues in the CDR3. Germline-derived CDR1 and CDR2 are LNHDA and SQIVND (reference sequence). Trimming took off 7 bases at V and 5 bases at J, with 14 bases between the two ends.

The genes are TRBV7-8 and TRBJ2-3; 8 bases fit TRBD2. The CDR3 runs to 17 residues. V was clipped by 1 base and J by 6 bases; unmatched bases: 12. Germline V lookup: CDR1 SGHVS, CDR2 FQNEAQ. CDR3 DNA sequence: TGTGCCAGCAGCTTAGGGGCAGCGGGAGATGGGATGGATACGCAGTATTTT. Its protein is CASSLGAAGDGMDTQYF.

The chain carries TRBV7-3 and TRBJ1-6, with 8 nucleotides matching TRBD1. CDR3 length: 14 residues. With 3 bases clipped from V and 7 bases from J, the junction kept 2 bases outside the gene matches. Germline assignment: CDR1 SGHTA and CDR2 FQGTGA. The CDR3 DNA follows: TGTGCCAGCAGCTTTACAGGGGGAAATTCACCCCTCCACTTT. This translates into CASSFTGGNSPLHF. The whole variable domain, filled in from reference TRBV7-3 and TRBJ1-6, reads GAGVSQTPSNKVTEKGKYVELRCDPISGHTALYWYRQSLGQGPEFLIYFQGTGAADDSGLPNDRFFAVRPEGSVSTLKIQRTERGDSAVYLCASSFTGGNSPLHFGNGTRLTVT.

This clone has more than one count but fewer than ten. This chain uses TRBV6-5 with TRBJ2-1; 12 bases are shared with TRBD2. J lost 3 bases, V lost 4 bases, and 1 base had no gene match. Germline V gives CDR1 MNHEY, CDR2 SVGAGI. The CDR3 is made up of 15 amino acids. The chain's CDR3 is CASSWTSGIYNEQFF. Written as DNA, the CDR3 is TGTGCCAGCAGTTGGACTAGCGGGATCTACAATGAGCAGTTCTTC.

V gene TRBV14 combines with J gene TRBJ2-3; the match to TRBD2 covers 11 bases. This CDR3 has 17 amino acids. Trimming cost V 4 bases and J 7 bases; bases outside gene matches: 13. CDR1 is SGHDN and CDR2 is FVKESK in the germline V gene. CDR3 coding DNA: TGTGCCAGCAGCCTCATAGCGGGGGGGCCGGTATTGCATACGCAGTATTTT. This gives the protein CASSLIAGGPVLHTQYF.

The gene calls are TRBV5-4 and TRBJ2-3; D perhaps matches TRBD2 (5 bases). Germline V gene sequence: CDR1 SGHNT, CDR2 YYREEE (reference sequence). This CDR3 is built from 13 residues. V gave up 4 bases and J gave up 6 bases, with 12 bases separating them. This CDR3 is CASSLDFSDTQYF. The CDR3 bases are TGTGCCAGCAGCCTGGACTTCTCCGATACGCAGTATTTT.

The chain links TRBV19 to TRBJ2-1; the match to TRBD1 covers 9 bases. V was clipped by 6 bases and J by 8 bases; unmatched bases: 5. CDR1 and CDR2 from the germline V gene are LNHDA and SQIVND (reference sequence). The CDR3 is made up of 13 amino acids. The CDR3 DNA reads as TGTGCCAGTAGCATACAGGGGGCGGATGAGCAGTTCTTC. Residues: CASSIQGADEQFF.

This rearrangement joins TRBV13 to TRBJ2-2, with D unresolved. Germline V gives CDR1 PRHDT, CDR2 FYEKMQ (reference sequence). V lost 5 bases, J lost 0 bases, and 13 bases lay in between. The CDR3 runs to 16 residues. In DNA, the CDR3 is TGTGCCAGCAGCCCCACTCAGACCTCGAACACCGGGGAGCTGTTTTTT. It translates to CASSPTQTSNTGELFF.

The V call is TRBV6-5, the J call TRBJ2-7; D remains ambiguous. V was clipped by 5 bases and J by 2 bases, with 7 bases between them. Per germline, CDR1 MNHEY and CDR2 SVGAGI. The CDR3 is 12 amino acids. In DNA, the CDR3 is TGTGCCAGCAGTCCTCATCCCTACGAGCAGTACTTC. Translated, it gives CASSPHPYEQYF.

This sequence joins TRBV29-1 and TRBJ1-2; perhaps TRBD1 as D (6 bases). The germline V gene has CDR1 SQVTM and CDR2 ANQGSEA. CDR3 size: 13 residues. Trimming removed 3 bases at V and 5 bases at J, with 13 bases between. The CDR3 DNA sequence: TGCAGCGTTGACCTCGCGACAGGTTATGGCTACACCTTC. This translates into CSVDLATGYGYTF.

V is TRBV5-1 and J is TRBJ2-7; 11 nucleotides line up with TRBD2. This CDR3 has 15 residues. The ends lost 3 bases at V and 3 bases at J; junction bases unmatched: 5. CDR1 and CDR2 (germline): SGHRS, YFSETQ. The chain's CDR3 is CASSSGTSGIYEQYF. The CDR3 coding sequence is TGCGCCAGCAGCTCCGGGACTAGCGGTATCTACGAGCAGTACTTC.

The chain is built from TRBV2 and TRBJ2-2; D unclear. The CDR3 has 12 residues. Trimming shortened V by 6 bases and J by 6 bases, and 8 bases separated the two germline ends. Looked up from germline, CDR1 is SNHLY and CDR2 is FYNNEI. The CDR3: CASRASAGELFF. The CDR3 bases are TGTGCCAGCAGGGCCTCCGCCGGGGAGCTGTTTTTT.

The chain links TRBV2 to TRBJ2-3; D unclear. V lost 4 bases and J lost 6, with 5 bases in between. The CDR3 length is 11 residues. CDR1 SNHLY and CDR2 FYNNEI come from the germline V gene. The CDR3, as DNA: TGTGCCAGCAGTGTGAGCGATACGCAGTATTTT. Residues: CASSVSDTQYF.